This note documents a single T cell receptor (beta chain) sequence. The antigen this receptor binds is unknown. One base away there is no much larger clone; base qualities are not given. Libraries were prepared through RT-PCR. Sequencing was performed on an Illumina MiSeq. Clones were called with MiXCR by TCRdb after fastp trimmed the public reads at Q25, and only in-frame beta chains were retained. Each CDR3 protein appears once, grouped with its most common genes and DNA. The sample includes 300 to 500 distinct CDR3 sequences, with around three fifths observed a single time. The leading ten clones occupy over 20% of the sample. This sample was taken from a study of CD4 T cell repertoires and nickel (dated by TCRdb to the early 2020s). In the germline V gene, CDR1 corresponds to MNHEY and CDR2 to SVGAGI. Reading from cysteine to phenylalanine, the CDR3 counts 16 amino acids. The retained sequence is limited to the CDR3, 48 bases, with the frame set at the first base. Relative to germline, V is missing 2 bases and J is missing 5 bases, with 8 bases of the junction outside any gene match.

The rearranged chain carries TRBV6-5 and TRBJ1-2, and 10 bases in between align with TRBD1. The sequence was obtained from a human donor in a nickel allergy study, with or without nickel allergy (not recorded which). It is not recorded whether this sample comes from one donor or several. Sequenced material: CD4+ T cells from blood, not recorded whether cultured. The nucleotide sequence is given as TGTGCCAGCAGTTACACCCGGACAGGGGGGGGGTATGGCTACACCTTC. Its protein reads: CASSYTRTGGGYGYTF.